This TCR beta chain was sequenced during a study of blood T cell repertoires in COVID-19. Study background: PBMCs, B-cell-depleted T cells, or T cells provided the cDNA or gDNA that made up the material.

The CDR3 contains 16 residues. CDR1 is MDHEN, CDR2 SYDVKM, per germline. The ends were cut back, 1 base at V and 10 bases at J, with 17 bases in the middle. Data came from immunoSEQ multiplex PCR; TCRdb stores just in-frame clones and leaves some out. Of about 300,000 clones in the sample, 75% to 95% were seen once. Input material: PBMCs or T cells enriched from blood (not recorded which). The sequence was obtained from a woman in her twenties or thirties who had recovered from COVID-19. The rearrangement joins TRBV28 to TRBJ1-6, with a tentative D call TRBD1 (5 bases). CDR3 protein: CASSLFLGGIGSPLHF. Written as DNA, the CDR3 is TGTGCCAGCAGTTTATTTTTGGGGGGGATCGGATCACCCCTCCACTTT.